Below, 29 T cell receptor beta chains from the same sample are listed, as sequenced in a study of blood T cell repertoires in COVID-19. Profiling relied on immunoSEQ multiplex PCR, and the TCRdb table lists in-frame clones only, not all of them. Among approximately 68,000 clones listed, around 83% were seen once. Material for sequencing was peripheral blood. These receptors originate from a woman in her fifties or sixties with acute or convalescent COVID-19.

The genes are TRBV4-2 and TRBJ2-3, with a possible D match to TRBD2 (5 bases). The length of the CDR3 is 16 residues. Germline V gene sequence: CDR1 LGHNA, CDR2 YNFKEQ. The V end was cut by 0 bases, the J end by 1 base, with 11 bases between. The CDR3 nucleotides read TGTGCCAGCAGCCAAGAAGAGCGGCGGGGCACAGATACGCAGTATTTT. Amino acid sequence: CASSQEERRGTDTQYF.

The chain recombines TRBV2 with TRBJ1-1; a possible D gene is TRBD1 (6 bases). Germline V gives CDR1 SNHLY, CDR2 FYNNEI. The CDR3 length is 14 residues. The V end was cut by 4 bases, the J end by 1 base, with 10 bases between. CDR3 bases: TGTGCCAGCAGTGGGACAGAAGGGAACACTGAAGCTTTCTTT. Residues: CASSGTEGNTEAFF.

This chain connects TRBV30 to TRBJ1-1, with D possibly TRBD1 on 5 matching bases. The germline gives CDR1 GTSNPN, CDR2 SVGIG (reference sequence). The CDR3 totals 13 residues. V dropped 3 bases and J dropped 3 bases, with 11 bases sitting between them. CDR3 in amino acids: CAWRSQGYTEAFF. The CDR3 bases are TGTGCCTGGAGGAGTCAGGGCTACACTGAAGCTTTCTTT.

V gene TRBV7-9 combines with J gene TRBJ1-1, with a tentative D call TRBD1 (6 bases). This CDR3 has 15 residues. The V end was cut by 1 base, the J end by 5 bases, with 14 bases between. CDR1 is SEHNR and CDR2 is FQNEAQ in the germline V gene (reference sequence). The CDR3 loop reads CASSLERQGSTEAFF. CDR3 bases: TGTGCCAGCAGCTTAGAAAGGCAGGGGTCAACTGAAGCTTTCTTT.

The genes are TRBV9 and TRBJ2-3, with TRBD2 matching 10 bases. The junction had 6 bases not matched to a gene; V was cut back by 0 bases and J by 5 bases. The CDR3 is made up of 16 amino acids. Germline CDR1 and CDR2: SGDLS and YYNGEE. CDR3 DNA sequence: TGTGCCAGCAGCGTAGTAAGCGGGGGGGCCGAAGATACGCAGTATTTT. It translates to CASSVVSGGAEDTQYF.

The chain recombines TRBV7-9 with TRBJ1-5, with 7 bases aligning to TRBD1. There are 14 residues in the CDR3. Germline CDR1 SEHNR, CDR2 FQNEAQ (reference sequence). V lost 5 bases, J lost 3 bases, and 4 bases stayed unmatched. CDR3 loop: CASSPTGANQPQHF. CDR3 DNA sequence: TGTGCCAGCAGCCCTACAGGGGCCAATCAGCCCCAGCATTTT. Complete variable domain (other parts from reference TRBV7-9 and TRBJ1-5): DTGVSQNPRHKITKRGQNVTFRCDPISEHNRLYWYRQTLGQGPEFLTYFQNEAQLEKSRLLSDRFSAERPKGSFSTLEIQRTEQGDSAMYLCASSPTGANQPQHFGDGTRLSIL.

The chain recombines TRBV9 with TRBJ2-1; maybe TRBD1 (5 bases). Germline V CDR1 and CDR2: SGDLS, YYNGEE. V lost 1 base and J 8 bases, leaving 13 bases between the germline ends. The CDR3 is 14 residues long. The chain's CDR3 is CASSVSAGYDEQFF. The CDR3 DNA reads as TGTGCCAGCAGCGTATCCGCAGGGTACGATGAGCAGTTCTTC.

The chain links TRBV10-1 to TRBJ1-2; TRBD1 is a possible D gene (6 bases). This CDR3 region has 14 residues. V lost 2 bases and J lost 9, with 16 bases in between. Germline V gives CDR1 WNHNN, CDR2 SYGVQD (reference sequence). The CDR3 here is CASSEIGRGISYTF. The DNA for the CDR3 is TGCGCCAGCAGTGAGATAGGCAGGGGTATTAGCTACACCTTC.

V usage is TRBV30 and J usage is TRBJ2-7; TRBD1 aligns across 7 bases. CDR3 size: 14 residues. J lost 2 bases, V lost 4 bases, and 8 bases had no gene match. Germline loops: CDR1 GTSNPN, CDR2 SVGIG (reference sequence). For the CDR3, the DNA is TGTGCCTGGACGAAGGGACAGAGAGCCTACGAGCAGTACTTC. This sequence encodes CAWTKGQRAYEQYF.

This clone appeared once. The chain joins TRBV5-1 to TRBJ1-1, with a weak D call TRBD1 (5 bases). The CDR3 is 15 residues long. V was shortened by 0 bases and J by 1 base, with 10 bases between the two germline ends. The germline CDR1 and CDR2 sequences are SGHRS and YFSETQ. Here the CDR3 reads CASSLVSGQNTEAFF. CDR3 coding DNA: TGCGCCAGCAGCTTGGTTTCAGGGCAGAACACTGAAGCTTTCTTT. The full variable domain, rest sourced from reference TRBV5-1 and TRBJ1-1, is KAGVTQTPRYLIKTRGQQVTLSCSPISGHRSVSWYQQTPGQGLQFLFEYFSETQRNKGNFPGRFSGRQFSNSRSEMNVSTLELGDSALYLCASSLVSGQNTEAFFGQGTRLTVV.

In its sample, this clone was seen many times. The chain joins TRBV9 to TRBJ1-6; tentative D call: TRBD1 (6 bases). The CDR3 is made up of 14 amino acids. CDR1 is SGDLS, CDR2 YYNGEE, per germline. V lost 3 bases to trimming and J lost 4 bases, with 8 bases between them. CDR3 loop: CASSAGQYNSPLHF. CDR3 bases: TGTGCCAGCAGCGCAGGACAGTATAATTCACCCCTCCACTTT.

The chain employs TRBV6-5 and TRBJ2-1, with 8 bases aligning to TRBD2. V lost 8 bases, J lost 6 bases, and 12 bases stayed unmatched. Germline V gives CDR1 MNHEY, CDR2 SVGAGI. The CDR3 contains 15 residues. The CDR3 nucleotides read TGTGCCAGCCGCCGGGCGGGGGGCCTAGGCAATGAGCAGTTCTTC. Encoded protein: CASRRAGGLGNEQFF.

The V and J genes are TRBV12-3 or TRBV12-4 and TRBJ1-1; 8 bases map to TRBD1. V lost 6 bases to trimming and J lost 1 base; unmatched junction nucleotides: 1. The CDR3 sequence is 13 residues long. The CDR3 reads CASRDRENTEAFF. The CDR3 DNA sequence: TGTGCCAGCAGGGACAGGGAGAACACTGAAGCTTTCTTT.

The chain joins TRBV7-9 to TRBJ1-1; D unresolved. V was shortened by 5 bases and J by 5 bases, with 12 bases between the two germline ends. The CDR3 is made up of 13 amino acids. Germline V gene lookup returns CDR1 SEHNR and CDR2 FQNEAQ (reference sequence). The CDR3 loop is CASSLLGETEAFF. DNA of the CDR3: TGTGCCAGCAGCCTCCTCGGGGAGACTGAAGCTTTCTTT.

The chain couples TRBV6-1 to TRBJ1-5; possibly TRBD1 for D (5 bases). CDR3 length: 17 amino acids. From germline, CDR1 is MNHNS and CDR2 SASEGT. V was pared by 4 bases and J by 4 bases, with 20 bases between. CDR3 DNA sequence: TGTGCCAGCAGTGTCCAGGGTTTGGTTTTATCTAATCAGCCCCAGCATTTT. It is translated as CASSVQGLVLSNQPQHF.

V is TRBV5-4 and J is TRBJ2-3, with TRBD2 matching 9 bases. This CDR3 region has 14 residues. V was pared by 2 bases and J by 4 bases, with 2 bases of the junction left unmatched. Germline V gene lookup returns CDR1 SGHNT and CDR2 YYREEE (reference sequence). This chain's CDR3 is CASSFSGGPDTQYF. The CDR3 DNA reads TGTGCCAGCAGCTTCAGCGGGGGGCCAGATACGCAGTATTTT.

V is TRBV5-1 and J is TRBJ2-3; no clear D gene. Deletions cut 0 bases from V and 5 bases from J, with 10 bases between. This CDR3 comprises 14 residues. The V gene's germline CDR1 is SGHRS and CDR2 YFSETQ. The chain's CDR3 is CASSLGAYGDTQYF. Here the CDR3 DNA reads TGCGCCAGCAGCTTGGGGGCCTATGGAGATACGCAGTATTTT. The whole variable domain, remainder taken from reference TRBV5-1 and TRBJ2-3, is KAGVTQTPRYLIKTRGQQVTLSCSPISGHRSVSWYQQTPGQGLQFLFEYFSETQRNKGNFPGRFSGRQFSNSRSEMNVSTLELGDSALYLCASSLGAYGDTQYFGPGTRLTVL.

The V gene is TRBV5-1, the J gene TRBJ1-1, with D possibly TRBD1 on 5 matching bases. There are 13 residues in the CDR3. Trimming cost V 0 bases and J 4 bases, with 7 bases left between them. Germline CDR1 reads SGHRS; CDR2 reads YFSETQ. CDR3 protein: CASSLEGITEAFF. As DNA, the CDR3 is TGCGCCAGCAGCTTGGAGGGGATCACTGAAGCTTTCTTT.

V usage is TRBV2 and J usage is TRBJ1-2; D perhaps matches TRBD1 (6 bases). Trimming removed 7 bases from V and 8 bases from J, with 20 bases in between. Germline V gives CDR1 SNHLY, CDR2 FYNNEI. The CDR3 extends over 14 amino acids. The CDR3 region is CASIIDRLGGGYTF. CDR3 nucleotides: TGTGCCAGCATTATAGACAGGTTGGGTGGCGGCTACACCTTC.

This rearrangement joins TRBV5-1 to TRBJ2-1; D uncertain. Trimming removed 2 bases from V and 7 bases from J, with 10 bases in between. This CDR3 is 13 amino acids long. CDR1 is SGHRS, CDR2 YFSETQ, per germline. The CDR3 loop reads CASSLGTTNEQFF. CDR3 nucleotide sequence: TGCGCCAGCAGCTTAGGAACTACAAATGAGCAGTTCTTC.

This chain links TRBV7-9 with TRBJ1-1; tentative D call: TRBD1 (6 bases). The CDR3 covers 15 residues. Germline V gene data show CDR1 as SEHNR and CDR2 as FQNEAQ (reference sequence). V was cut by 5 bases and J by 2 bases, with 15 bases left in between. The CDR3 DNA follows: TGTGCCAGCAGCCTCGGGGGGCGGCGCAACACTGAAGCTTTCTTT. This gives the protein CASSLGGRRNTEAFF.

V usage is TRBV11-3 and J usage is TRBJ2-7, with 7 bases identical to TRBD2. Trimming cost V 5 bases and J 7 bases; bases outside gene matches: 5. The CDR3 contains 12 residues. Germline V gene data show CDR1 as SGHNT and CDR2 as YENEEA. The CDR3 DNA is TGTGCCAGCAGCCCAGTGGGGGGGGAGCAGTACTTC. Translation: CASSPVGGEQYF. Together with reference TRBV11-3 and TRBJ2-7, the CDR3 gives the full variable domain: EAGVVQSPRYKIIEKKQPVAFWCNPISGHNTLYWYLQNLGQGPELLIRYENEEAVDDSQLPKDRFSAERLKGVDSTLKIQPAELGDSAVYLCASSPVGGEQYFGPGTRLTVT.

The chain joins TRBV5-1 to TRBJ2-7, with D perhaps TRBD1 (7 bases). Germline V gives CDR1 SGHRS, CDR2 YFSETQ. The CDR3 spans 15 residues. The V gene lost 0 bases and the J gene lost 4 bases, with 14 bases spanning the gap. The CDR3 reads CASSLETGRRYEQYF. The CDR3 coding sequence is TGCGCCAGCAGCTTGGAGACAGGGAGGAGGTACGAGCAGTACTTC.

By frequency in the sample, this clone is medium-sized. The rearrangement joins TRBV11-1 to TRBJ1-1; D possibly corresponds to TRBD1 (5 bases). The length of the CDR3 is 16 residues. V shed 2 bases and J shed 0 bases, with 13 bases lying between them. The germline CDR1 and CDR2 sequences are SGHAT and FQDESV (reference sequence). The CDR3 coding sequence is TGTGCCAGCAGCTTATCGTCTGGGGCCATGAACACTGAAGCTTTCTTT. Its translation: CASSLSSGAMNTEAFF.

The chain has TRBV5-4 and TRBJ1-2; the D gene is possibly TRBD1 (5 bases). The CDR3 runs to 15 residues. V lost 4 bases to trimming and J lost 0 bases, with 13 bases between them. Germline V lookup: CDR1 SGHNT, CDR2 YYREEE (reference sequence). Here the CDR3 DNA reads TGTGCCAGCAGCGCGCAGGGTAGCCCTAACTATGGCTACACCTTC. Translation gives CASSAQGSPNYGYTF.

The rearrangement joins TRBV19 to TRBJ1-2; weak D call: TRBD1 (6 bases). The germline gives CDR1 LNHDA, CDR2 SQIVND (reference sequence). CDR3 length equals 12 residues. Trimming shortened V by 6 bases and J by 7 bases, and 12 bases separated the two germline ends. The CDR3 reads CASSLQGAGYTF. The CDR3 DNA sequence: TGTGCCAGTAGCCTACAGGGAGCTGGCTACACCTTC.

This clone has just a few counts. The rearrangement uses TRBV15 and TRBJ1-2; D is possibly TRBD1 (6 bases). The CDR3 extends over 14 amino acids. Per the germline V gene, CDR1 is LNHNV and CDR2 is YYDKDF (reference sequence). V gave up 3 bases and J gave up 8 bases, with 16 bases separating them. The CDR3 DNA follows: TGTGCCACCAGCAGTCTGCGGGGGCAAGGGGGCTACACCTTC. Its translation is CATSSLRGQGGYTF.

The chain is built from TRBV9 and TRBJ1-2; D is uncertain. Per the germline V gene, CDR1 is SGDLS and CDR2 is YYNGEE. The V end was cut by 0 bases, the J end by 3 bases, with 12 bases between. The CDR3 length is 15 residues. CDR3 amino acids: CASSVAPGIDYGYTF. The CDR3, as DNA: TGTGCCAGCAGCGTAGCTCCGGGGATCGACTATGGCTACACCTTC.

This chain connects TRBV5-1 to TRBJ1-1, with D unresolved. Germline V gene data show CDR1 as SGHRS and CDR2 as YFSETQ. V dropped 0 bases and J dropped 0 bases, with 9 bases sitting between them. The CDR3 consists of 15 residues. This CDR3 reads CASSLGATVNTEAFF. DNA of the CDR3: TGCGCCAGCAGCTTGGGTGCTACGGTGAACACTGAAGCTTTCTTT.